This T cell receptor (beta chain) was sequenced for a study of blood T cell repertoires in COVID-19. On the study more broadly: Acute and convalescent COVID-19 samples came from the United States, Italy and Spain. Sample material is recorded as cDNA or gDNA derived from T cells, B-cell-depleted T cells, or PBMCs.

This clone was seen once. This CDR3 is 12 amino acids long. Germline V gene data show CDR1 as SGHAT and CDR2 as FQNNGV. Deletions cut 5 bases from V and 8 bases from J, with 12 bases between. Per the original data handling: It was from reference gene primer amplification that nucleated cell counts were estimated. Here immunoSEQ multiplex PCR was the method, and the copy in TCRdb shows in-frame clones only, minus some. For V, J and clone size, that table is used; D and trimming come from the DNA. The sample holds some 230,000 clones, approximately 90% seen once. The TCR was taken from a man aged 25 to 45 who had recovered from COVID-19. The J gene is TRBJ1-2, the V gene TRBV11-2; D is undetermined. Sequenced input: peripheral blood. This chain's CDR3 is CASSINLQGYTF. The CDR3 bases are TGTGCCAGCAGCATTAATTTACAGGGCTACACCTTC.